These 14 T cell receptor beta chains originate from one sample sequenced in a study of blood T cell repertoires in COVID-19. TCRdb's copy holds only in-frame clones and misses some; the assay was immunoSEQ multiplex PCR. The sample yields over 200,000 clones, approximately 84% seen once. The specimen was PBMCs or T cells enriched from blood (not recorded which). The receptors were gathered from a man aged 60 to 75 who had recovered from COVID-19.

This chain links TRBV7-9 with TRBJ2-1; D is possibly TRBD1 (6 bases). The length of the CDR3 is 14 residues. In germline, CDR1 is SEHNR, CDR2 FQNEAQ (reference sequence). With 6 bases removed from V and 8 bases from J, the gap between germline ends came to 17 bases. For the CDR3, the DNA is TGTGCCAGCAGGCCCCGGGACAAAGACCATGAGCAGTTCTTC. Amino acids: CASRPRDKDHEQFF.

This clone showed up just a few times. The chain is built from TRBV14 and TRBJ2-7; TRBD1 aligns across 9 bases. This CDR3 has 17 amino acids. The germline V gene has CDR1 SGHDN and CDR2 FVKESK. V shed 4 bases and J 5 bases; nucleotides not matched to a gene: 15. The CDR3 sequence: CASSRNSKQDRGHEQYF. The CDR3 coding sequence is TGTGCCAGCAGCCGAAACTCGAAACAGGACAGGGGCCACGAGCAGTACTTC.

This chain joins TRBV7-2 and TRBJ1-6; TRBD1 might be the D (5 bases). The CDR3 extends over 14 amino acids. Germline values: CDR1 SGHTA, CDR2 FQGNSA. The V end lost 1 base, the J end lost 10 bases, and 11 bases lay between the germline ends. CDR3 bases: TGTGCCAGCAGCTTAGTGCAGGGTGGATCACCCCTCCACTTT. It specifies CASSLVQGGSPLHF. The variable domain in full, with the rest retrieved from reference TRBV7-2 and TRBJ1-6, is GAGVSQSPSNKVTEKGKDVELRCDPISGHTALYWYRQSLGQGLEFLIYFQGNSAPDKSGLPSDRFSAERTGGSVSTLTIQRTQQEDSAVYLCASSLVQGGSPLHFGNGTRLTVT.

The chain joins TRBV7-9 to TRBJ2-7; TRBD1 matches 7 bases. The CDR3 sequence is 14 residues long. The V gene end was trimmed by 4 bases and the J gene end by 6 bases; junction bases not matched to a gene: 9. Germline CDR1 reads SEHNR; CDR2 reads FQNEAQ (reference sequence). Here the CDR3 reads CASSSLDRSREQYF. The CDR3 DNA is TGTGCCAGCAGCTCTTTGGACAGGAGCCGCGAGCAGTACTTC.

The rearrangement uses TRBV3-1 (or the pseudogene TRBV3-2) and TRBJ1-5, with D unclear. The CDR3 has 13 residues. Germline V gene lookup returns CDR1 LGHDT and CDR2 YNNKEL (reference sequence). Trimming shortened V by 0 bases and J by 6 bases, and 6 bases separated the two germline ends. The CDR3 loop reads CASSQDRVQPQHF. The DNA of the CDR3 is TGTGCCAGCAGCCAAGATCGGGTTCAGCCCCAGCATTTT.

The V and J genes are TRBV14 and TRBJ2-7; no firm D call. The V and J ends lost 3 bases and 3 bases respectively, with 3 bases between them. The CDR3 is 11 amino acids. The germline gives CDR1 SGHDN, CDR2 FVKESK. The CDR3 sequence is CASSQSYEQYF. The CDR3 nucleotides are TGTGCCAGCAGCCAGAGCTACGAGCAGTACTTC.

This clone showed up just a few times. The chain links TRBV7-2 to TRBJ2-1; TRBD2 matches 11 bases. The CDR3 has 15 residues. CDR1 and CDR2 (germline): SGHTA, FQGNSA. V lost 6 bases, J lost 5 bases, and 6 bases stayed unmatched. The CDR3 loop reads CASRSGTSGHNEQFF. The CDR3 coding sequence is TGTGCCAGCAGATCCGGGACTAGCGGCCACAATGAGCAGTTCTTC. The full variable domain, its missing parts supplied by reference TRBV7-2 and TRBJ2-1, is GAGVSQSPSNKVTEKGKDVELRCDPISGHTALYWYRQSLGQGLEFLIYFQGNSAPDKSGLPSDRFSAERTGGSVSTLTIQRTQQEDSAVYLCASRSGTSGHNEQFFGPGTRLTVL.

In its sample, this clone was seen once. The CDR3 DNA is TGTGCCAGCAGACGGGGGTCGGGAAAACTGTTTTTT. This codes for CASRRGSGKLFF. The chain employs TRBV5-6 and TRBJ1-4, with a possible D match to TRBD1 (5 bases). The CDR3 runs to 12 residues. Germline V lookup: CDR1 SGHDT, CDR2 YYEEEE. V was clipped by 5 bases and J by 10 bases, with 12 bases between them.

This chain links TRBV10-3 with TRBJ1-4; the D gene is possibly TRBD1 (6 bases). Germline-derived CDR1 and CDR2 are ENHRY and SYGVKD. The CDR3 runs to 14 residues. The V and J ends lost 4 bases and 4 bases respectively, with 10 bases between them. The CDR3 DNA is TGTGCCATCAGTGGACAGGAACGTAATGAAAAACTGTTTTTT. Protein sequence: CAISGQERNEKLFF.

The chain combines TRBV7-9 with TRBJ1-2; D call uncertain. Trimming stripped 2 bases from V and 0 bases from J, with 4 bases between. There are 13 residues in the CDR3. The V gene's germline CDR1 is SEHNR and CDR2 FQNEAQ (reference sequence). The DNA for the CDR3 is TGTGCCAGCAGCTTACAAACTAACTATGGCTACACCTTC. This codes for CASSLQTNYGYTF.

The chain joins TRBV7-2 to TRBJ1-5, with TRBD1 as a possible D gene (5 bases). This CDR3 has 13 residues. Trimming cost V 3 bases and J 5 bases, with 8 bases left between them. Germline loops: CDR1 SGHTA, CDR2 FQGNSA. CDR3 protein: CASSFRQYQPQHF. The DNA of the CDR3 is TGTGCCAGCAGCTTCAGACAGTATCAGCCCCAGCATTTT.

The J gene is TRBJ2-3, the V gene TRBV24-1; 9 bases align to TRBD1. V lost 2 bases to trimming and J lost 4 bases; unmatched junction nucleotides: 6. Germline assignment: CDR1 KGHDR and CDR2 SFDVKD. The CDR3 runs 16 residues. The CDR3 sequence is CATSDSPGQGADTQYF. CDR3 DNA: TGTGCCACCAGTGATTCTCCGGGACAGGGCGCAGATACGCAGTATTTT.

The genes are TRBV14 and TRBJ1-1, with D possibly TRBD1 on 6 matching bases. V was trimmed by 4 bases and J by 6 bases, leaving 15 bases between them. This CDR3 is built from 14 residues. Germline V gene lookup returns CDR1 SGHDN and CDR2 FVKESK. This CDR3 reads CASSLQGGWSEAFF. CDR3 sequence (DNA): TGTGCCAGCAGCCTACAGGGCGGGTGGTCTGAAGCTTTCTTT.

The rearrangement joins TRBV6-1 to TRBJ1-5, with 7 bases matching TRBD1. Germline loops: CDR1 MNHNS, CDR2 SASEGT. The CDR3 is made up of 14 amino acids. J was trimmed by 9 bases and V by 1 base; bases with no gene match: 6. This CDR3 is CASSEGQGVGPQHF. For the CDR3, the DNA is TGTGCCAGCAGTGAAGGTCAGGGGGTAGGGCCCCAGCATTTT.